This T cell receptor beta chain was documented in a study of blood T cell repertoires in COVID-19. Turning to the study itself: Some COVID-19 samples were acute and others convalescent; all came from the United States, Italy and Spain.

Participants were aged roughly 18 to 89 years from 24 US areas. Sequencing was performed with immunoSEQ multiplex PCR; in TCRdb, only in-frame clones are kept and a portion is missing. The sample has just over 300,000 clones; 65% to 90% are singletons. The clonotype was recovered from a man aged 25-45 years who had recovered from COVID-19. The specimen sequenced was PBMCs or T cells enriched from blood (not recorded which).

CDR3 nucleotide sequence: TGTGCCAGCAGCTGGACAGCTTATAATTCACCCCTCCACTTT. Translated: CASSWTAYNSPLHF. The genes are TRBV11-3 and TRBJ1-6; D is perhaps TRBD1 (6 bases). CDR3 length: 14 amino acids. The germline gives CDR1 SGHNT, CDR2 YENEEA. V was trimmed by 4 bases and J by 4 bases, leaving 8 bases between them. Supplemented by reference TRBV11-3 and TRBJ1-6, the full variable domain reads EAGVVQSPRYKIIEKKQPVAFWCNPISGHNTLYWYLQNLGQGPELLIRYENEEAVDDSQLPKDRFSAERLKGVDSTLKIQPAELGDSAVYLCASSWTAYNSPLHFGNGTRLTVT.